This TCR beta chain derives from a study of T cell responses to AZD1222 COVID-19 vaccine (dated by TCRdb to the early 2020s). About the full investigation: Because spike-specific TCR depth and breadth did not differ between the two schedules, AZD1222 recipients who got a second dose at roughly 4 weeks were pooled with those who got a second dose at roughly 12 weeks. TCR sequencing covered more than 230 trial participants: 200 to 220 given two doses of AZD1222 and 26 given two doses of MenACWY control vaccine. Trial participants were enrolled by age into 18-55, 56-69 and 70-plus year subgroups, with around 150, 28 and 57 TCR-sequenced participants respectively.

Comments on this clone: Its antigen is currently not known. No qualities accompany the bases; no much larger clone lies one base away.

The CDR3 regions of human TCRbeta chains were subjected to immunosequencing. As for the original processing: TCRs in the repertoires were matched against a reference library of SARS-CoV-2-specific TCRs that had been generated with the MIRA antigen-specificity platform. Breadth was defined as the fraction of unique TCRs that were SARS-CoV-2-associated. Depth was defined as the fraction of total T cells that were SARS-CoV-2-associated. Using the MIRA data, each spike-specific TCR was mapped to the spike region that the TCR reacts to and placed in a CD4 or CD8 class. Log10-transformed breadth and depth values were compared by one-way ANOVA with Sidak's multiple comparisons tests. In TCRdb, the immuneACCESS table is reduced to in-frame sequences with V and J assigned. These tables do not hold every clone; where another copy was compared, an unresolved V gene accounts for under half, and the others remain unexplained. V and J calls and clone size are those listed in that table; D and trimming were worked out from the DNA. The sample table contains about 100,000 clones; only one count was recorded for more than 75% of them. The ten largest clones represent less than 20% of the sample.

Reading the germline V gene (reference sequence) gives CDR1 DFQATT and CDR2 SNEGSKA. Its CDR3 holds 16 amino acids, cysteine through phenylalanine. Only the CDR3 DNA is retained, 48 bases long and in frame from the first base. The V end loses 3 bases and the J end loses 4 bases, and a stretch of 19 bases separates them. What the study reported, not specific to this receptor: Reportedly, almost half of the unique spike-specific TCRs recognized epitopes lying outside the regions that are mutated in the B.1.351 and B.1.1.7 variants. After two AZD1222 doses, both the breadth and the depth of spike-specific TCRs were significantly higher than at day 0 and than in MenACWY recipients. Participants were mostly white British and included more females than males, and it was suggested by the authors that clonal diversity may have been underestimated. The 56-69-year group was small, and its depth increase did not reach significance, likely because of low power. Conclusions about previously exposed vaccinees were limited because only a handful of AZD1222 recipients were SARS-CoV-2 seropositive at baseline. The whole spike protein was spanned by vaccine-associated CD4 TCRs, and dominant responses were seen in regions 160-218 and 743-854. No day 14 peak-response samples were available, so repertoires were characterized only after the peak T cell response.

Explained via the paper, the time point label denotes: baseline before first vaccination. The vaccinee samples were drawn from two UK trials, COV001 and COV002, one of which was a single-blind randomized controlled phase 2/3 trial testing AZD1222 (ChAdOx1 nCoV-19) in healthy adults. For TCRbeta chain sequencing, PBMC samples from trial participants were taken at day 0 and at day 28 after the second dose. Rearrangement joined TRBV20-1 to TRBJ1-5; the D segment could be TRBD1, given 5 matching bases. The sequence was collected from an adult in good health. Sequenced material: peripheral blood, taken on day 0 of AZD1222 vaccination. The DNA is TGCAGTGCTAGTAGGGGAGGACTTTTGAGGAATCAGCCCCAGCATTTT. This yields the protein CSASRGGLLRNQPQHF.